This T cell receptor beta chain is drawn from a study of T cells in Graves' hyperthyroidism and ophthalmopathy. Findings and caveats of the study: A model built on 13 V-J features separated ophthalmopathy from stable hyperthyroidism.

Researchers amplified the TCR beta CDR3 regions from RNA transcripts. When the TCR CDR3 underwent first-round RT-PCR, the HTBI primer set was used. TCRdb fed the multiplex PCR reads into MiXCR, producing one record per CDR3 protein. Here the sample spans about 350,000 distinct CDR3 sequences, about 18% being singletons. This clonotype was found many times. Its target is not known. Patients aged 18 to 65 had newly diagnosed hyperthyroidism lasting under 2 months. Patients with uncontrolled infections, other autoimmune diseases, pregnancy or lactation were excluded. Together with thyroid ultrasound, orbital computed tomography, serum thyroxine and TRAb, clinical symptoms were used for diagnoses. CDR3 length: 11 residues. V was clipped by 5 bases and J by 2 bases, with 7 bases between them. CDR1 is GTSNPN, CDR2 SVGIG, per germline (reference sequence).

The V gene is TRBV30, the J gene TRBJ2-7; D is ambiguous. This TCR came from a woman aged 30 to 39 with Graves' hyperthyroidism that later progressed to Graves' ophthalmopathy. The sample comprised blood. CDR3 in amino acids: CAWESAYEQYF. DNA of the CDR3: TGTGCCTGGGAAAGCGCCTACGAGCAGTACTTC.